The T cell receptor (beta chain) under discussion was sequenced for a study of radiotherapy plus CTLA-4 blockade in lung cancer. Study-wide findings and caveats: Increased serum interferon-beta after radiation also reportedly predicted response strongly.

TCRdb keeps only in-frame clones here, not all; method: immunoSEQ multiplex PCR. This sample has about 97,000 clones; roughly 74% occur once, and the top ten carry about 3%. On this clone itself: What it recognizes is unknown.

CDR3 size: 14 residues. The V gene's germline CDR1 is LNHDA and CDR2 SQIVND (reference sequence). V dropped 5 bases and J dropped 7; count of bases not matched to a gene: 9. Sample: peripheral blood, taken from a patient treated with radiotherapy plus ipilimumab. The sequence came from a human donor with non-small cell lung cancer who had a partial response to radiotherapy plus ipilimumab. Some clones in this sample may be carry-over from other donors' samples. The genes are TRBV19 and TRBJ2-5; 8 positions agree with TRBD1. CDR3 sequence reads: CASSPRTGKVTQYF. CDR3 nucleotide sequence: TGTGCCAGTAGTCCCCGGACAGGGAAAGTGACCCAGTACTTC.